The 30 T cell receptor beta chains presented below share a single source sample, sequenced in a study of a mutant IDH1 vaccine in newly diagnosed glioma (dated by TCRdb to about 2021). No antigen is known for these receptors. This specimen's time point label, interpreted: week 35, safety follow-up. Every vaccine dose consisted of 300 ug of a 20-mer mutant IDH1 peptide in Montanide, administered subcutaneously together with topical imiquimod. The library was prepared using the immunoSEQ multiplex PCR assay. The source is immuneACCESS, and TCRdb retained only in-frame sequences with V and J called. Part of the clones is not carried over; for the studies checked, unresolved V genes explain less than half of this, and the remainder is unexplained. The sample has tens of thousands of clones on record, more than 65% of them singletons. The ten largest clones take up just over 7.5% of the sample. The sample consisted of PBMCs, taken from a glioma patient whose treatment included an IDH1 peptide vaccine. The receptors were gathered from a man aged 50-60 years with glioma.

This chain connects TRBV19 to TRBJ1-1; possibly TRBD1 for D (5 bases). Trimming pared 6 bases from V and 3 bases from J, leaving 14 bases between. The CDR3 totals 14 residues. The V gene's germline CDR1 is LNHDA and CDR2 SQIVND (reference sequence). The CDR3 sequence is CASSSQEIHTEAFF. Written as DNA, the CDR3 is TGTGCCAGTAGCTCACAGGAGATACACACTGAAGCTTTCTTT.

The gene calls are TRBV13 and TRBJ2-2; D unclear. The V end lost 5 bases, the J end lost 0 bases, and 7 bases lay between the germline ends. Germline-derived CDR1 and CDR2 are PRHDT and FYEKMQ (reference sequence). This CDR3 is built from 14 residues. The CDR3 DNA reads TGTGCCAGCAGCGGCGAACCGAACACCGGGGAGCTGTTTTTT. It codes for CASSGEPNTGELFF.

A few counts support this clone. The chain has TRBV4-1 and TRBJ1-2; possibly TRBD1 for D (5 bases). The CDR3 consists of 16 residues. Germline V gene lookup returns CDR1 MGHRA and CDR2 YSYEKL. Trimming left V 4 bases short and J 4 bases short, with 19 bases between. The CDR3 protein is CASSPPSGPSAYGYTF. DNA of the CDR3: TGCGCCAGCAGCCCACCCTCAGGGCCTTCAGCCTATGGCTACACCTTC.

V and J are TRBV2 and TRBJ1-1, with a tentative D call TRBD1 (6 bases). Germline CDR1 and CDR2: SNHLY and FYNNEI. The CDR3 sequence is 12 residues long. The V gene lost 5 bases and the J gene lost 13 bases, with 17 bases spanning the gap. The CDR3 loop is CASSTEGQMDFF. CDR3 coding DNA: TGTGCCAGCAGTACAGAGGGACAAATGGATTTCTTT.

The chain links TRBV7-9 to TRBJ2-7; tentative D call: TRBD1 (5 bases). The CDR3 has 14 amino acids. V lost 6 bases, J lost 3 bases, and 15 bases lay in between. CDR1 SEHNR and CDR2 FQNEAQ come from the germline V gene (reference sequence). The CDR3 sequence is CASSRTGLGYEQYF. As DNA, the CDR3 is TGTGCCAGCAGTCGAACAGGCCTCGGCTACGAGCAGTACTTC.

The genes are TRBV19 and TRBJ2-3, with D unclear. Per the germline V gene, CDR1 is LNHDA and CDR2 is SQIVND (reference sequence). V lost 6 bases, J lost 9 bases, and 1 base lay in between. The CDR3 totals 8 residues. This CDR3 is CASSTQYF. The CDR3 bases are TGTGCCAGTAGCACGCAGTATTTT.

The V and J genes are TRBV11-1 and TRBJ2-7; D not certain. V gave up 4 bases and J gave up 3 bases, with 10 bases separating them. The CDR3 sequence is 13 residues long. The germline gives CDR1 SGHAT, CDR2 FQDESV (reference sequence). CDR3 region: CASSSGPNYEQYF. The CDR3 nucleotides read TGTGCCAGCAGCTCCGGGCCTAACTACGAGCAGTACTTC.

The chain couples TRBV2 to TRBJ2-2; D gene ambiguous. CDR1 and CDR2 (germline): SNHLY, FYNNEI. The V end was cut by 2 bases, the J end by 0 bases, with 10 bases between. This CDR3 spans 16 amino acids. CDR3 in amino acids: CASSEMSQSNTGELFF. CDR3 coding DNA: TGTGCCAGCAGTGAAATGTCACAGTCGAACACCGGGGAGCTGTTTTTT.

This clone was counted only a few times. V is TRBV6-6 and J is TRBJ1-1; D is unclear. Germline CDR1 is MNHNY and CDR2 is SVGAGI (reference sequence). With 6 bases removed from V and 4 bases from J, the gap between germline ends came to 12 bases. The CDR3 contains 13 residues. This CDR3 reads CASRPSGRTEAFF. The DNA of the CDR3 is TGTGCCAGCAGACCCAGTGGACGCACTGAAGCTTTCTTT.

The V and J genes are TRBV30 and TRBJ2-7, with D hard to call. This CDR3 contains 13 residues. The germline V gene has CDR1 GTSNPN and CDR2 SVGIG (reference sequence). The V end lost 3 bases, the J end lost 5 bases, and 14 bases lay between the germline ends. The CDR3 sequence is CAWSTGLIHEQYF. The CDR3 region has the DNA TGTGCCTGGAGCACCGGGCTCATCCACGAGCAGTACTTC.

A note on this clone: The junction departs from germline at one end; a sequencing error may be responsible. The chain carries TRBV20-1 and TRBJ1-2; D is possibly TRBD1 (6 bases). Germline V gives CDR1 DFQATT, CDR2 SNEGSKA (reference sequence). The length of the CDR3 is 11 residues. In DNA, the CDR3 is TGCAGTGCAAGAGGGGGTGAGGGCTACACCTTC. Protein sequence: CSARGGEGYTF.

In its sample, this clone was seen once. V is TRBV2 and J is TRBJ2-3, with D possibly TRBD2 on 7 matching bases. Germline V CDR1 and CDR2: SNHLY, FYNNEI. CDR3 size: 15 residues. V lost 3 bases to trimming and J lost 5 bases, with 15 bases between them. CDR3 DNA: TGTGCCAGCAGTGACGGGGGGCAAGTGGAAGATACGCAGTATTTT. Protein sequence: CASSDGGQVEDTQYF.

V usage is TRBV7-2 and J usage is TRBJ2-5; 9 nucleotides agree with TRBD2. This CDR3 is built from 15 residues. Trimming cost V 1 base and J 4 bases; bases outside gene matches: 4. Germline values: CDR1 SGHTA, CDR2 FQGNSA. The CDR3 here is CASSLDGGGVETQYF. The CDR3 nucleotides read TGTGCCAGCAGCTTAGACGGCGGGGGGGTAGAGACCCAGTACTTC.

The chain has TRBV9 and TRBJ1-1, with D possibly being TRBD1 (5 bases). Looked up from germline, CDR1 is SGDLS and CDR2 is YYNGEE. This CDR3 spans 15 amino acids. The ends were cut back, 0 bases at V and 0 bases at J, with 9 bases in the middle. CDR3 region: CASSVDGGMNTEAFF. The DNA for the CDR3 is TGTGCCAGCAGCGTAGACGGGGGAATGAACACTGAAGCTTTCTTT.

This clone was picked up a small number of times. The rearrangement links TRBV6-5 to TRBJ1-5, with D maybe TRBD1 (6 bases). The CDR3 loop spans 13 amino acids. With 5 bases removed from V and 6 bases from J, the gap between germline ends came to 11 bases. Germline CDR1 and CDR2: MNHEY and SVGAGI. The CDR3 DNA follows: TGTGCCAGCAGTACAGGGAATCTTCAGCCCCAGCATTTT. Translating gives CASSTGNLQPQHF.

The chain carries TRBV2 and TRBJ1-5, with D perhaps TRBD1 (6 bases). This CDR3 is built from 14 residues. From germline, CDR1 is SNHLY and CDR2 FYNNEI. The V end was cut by 2 bases, the J end by 7 bases, with 12 bases between. The CDR3 reads CASSESAGEQPQHF. CDR3 bases: TGTGCCAGCAGTGAATCGGCAGGGGAACAGCCCCAGCATTTT.

This chain links TRBV5-1 with TRBJ1-6; D might be TRBD1 (5 bases). This CDR3 has 15 amino acids. With 0 bases removed from V and 7 bases from J, the gap between germline ends came to 11 bases. Looked up from germline, CDR1 is SGHRS and CDR2 is YFSETQ. Here the CDR3 reads CASSLEGTVNSPLHF. DNA of the CDR3: TGCGCCAGCAGCTTGGAGGGGACGGTGAATTCACCCCTCCACTTT.

The gene calls are TRBV5-6 and TRBJ2-2; perhaps TRBD1 as D (6 bases). Germline V gene sequence: CDR1 SGHDT, CDR2 YYEEEE. Trimming pared 2 bases from V and 4 bases from J, leaving 6 bases between. CDR3 length: 13 amino acids. CDR3: CASSLGGTGELFF. CDR3 nucleotides: TGTGCCAGCAGCTTAGGGGGCACCGGGGAGCTGTTTTTT.

V gene TRBV14 combines with J gene TRBJ1-2; D is unclear. Germline V gene data show CDR1 as SGHDN and CDR2 as FVKESK. The CDR3 length is 13 residues. Deletions cut 1 base from V and 4 bases from J, with 7 bases between. CDR3 region: CASSQGRSYGYTF. In nucleotides, the CDR3 is TGTGCCAGCAGCCAAGGGAGAAGCTATGGCTACACCTTC.

The rearrangement joins TRBV6-1 to TRBJ1-1; possibly TRBD1 for D (5 bases). The V end was cut by 1 base, the J end by 10 bases, with 10 bases between. The germline CDR1 and CDR2 sequences are MNHNS and SASEGT. This CDR3 region has 12 residues. CDR3 protein: CASSEVGEGAFF. The CDR3, as DNA: TGTGCCAGCAGTGAAGTAGGGGAGGGAGCTTTCTTT.

The gene calls are TRBV9 and TRBJ2-7; the match to TRBD1 covers 9 bases. Germline CDR1 reads SGDLS; CDR2 reads YYNGEE. Unmatched junction bases numbered 4, after V lost 0 bases and J lost 6 bases. This CDR3 comprises 14 residues. CDR3 residues: CASSVATGGGEQYF. In DNA, the CDR3 is TGTGCCAGCAGCGTAGCGACAGGGGGGGGCGAGCAGTACTTC.

The chain carries TRBV2 and TRBJ2-7; 9 nucleotides match TRBD2. CDR1 is SNHLY, CDR2 FYNNEI, per germline. V shed 2 bases, J shed 2 bases, and the junction held 7 bases outside the gene matches. The length of the CDR3 is 16 residues. CDR3 loop: CASSETSSGTPYEQYF. CDR3 DNA: TGTGCCAGCAGTGAAACGTCTAGCGGGACGCCCTACGAGCAGTACTTC.

This clone came up once. The chain links TRBV19 to TRBJ1-5; D remains unclear. CDR3 length equals 14 residues. Looked up from germline, CDR1 is LNHDA and CDR2 is SQIVND (reference sequence). The germline V and J ends were trimmed by 7 bases and 5 bases, with 15 bases remaining between them. The CDR3 loop reads CASNPRAAYQPQHF. CDR3 in DNA: TGTGCCAGTAACCCTAGGGCTGCATATCAGCCCCAGCATTTT.

This clone turned up a few times. The chain joins TRBV2 to TRBJ1-3; D might be TRBD1 (5 bases). V gave up 7 bases and J gave up 2 bases, with 9 bases separating them. CDR1 SNHLY and CDR2 FYNNEI come from the germline V gene. The CDR3 is 13 residues long. This CDR3 reads CASKAGAGNTIYF. The CDR3 DNA is TGTGCCAGCAAGGCGGGGGCTGGAAACACCATATATTTT.

The chain carries TRBV6-5 and TRBJ1-4, with TRBD1 identical over 10 bases. The CDR3 consists of 13 residues. J gave up 6 bases and V 8 bases, and 3 bases lay outside the gene matches. Germline-derived CDR1 and CDR2 are MNHEY and SVGAGI. CDR3 sequence reads: CASAGTGDEKLFF. CDR3 bases: TGTGCCAGCGCCGGGACAGGGGATGAAAAACTGTTTTTT.

The chain links TRBV6-5 to TRBJ1-2, with unresolved D. Germline CDR1 MNHEY, CDR2 SVGAGI. This CDR3 comprises 13 residues. Trimming cost V 6 bases and J 3 bases, with 11 bases left between them. CDR3 sequence reads: CASRRAQYYGYTF. CDR3 coding DNA: TGTGCCAGCAGAAGGGCCCAATACTATGGCTACACCTTC.

The chain is built from TRBV30 and TRBJ2-5; perhaps TRBD1 as D (6 bases). Trimming cost V 3 bases and J 1 base, with 9 bases left between them. The CDR3 sequence is 13 residues long. Germline values: CDR1 GTSNPN, CDR2 SVGIG (reference sequence). Here the CDR3 reads CAWSTGRQETQYF. CDR3 coding DNA: TGTGCCTGGAGCACAGGGCGCCAAGAGACCCAGTACTTC.

The chain joins TRBV5-8 to TRBJ2-7, with 8 bases fitting TRBD1. The CDR3 totals 14 residues. Germline CDR1 and CDR2: SGHTS and YDEGEE. V dropped 6 bases and J dropped 1; count of bases not matched to a gene: 6. The CDR3 DNA reads TGTGCCAGCAAACCGGGACAGGCATCCTACGAGCAGTACTTC. Translating it yields CASKPGQASYEQYF.

This clone has just a few counts. The chain uses TRBV5-1 and TRBJ2-1, with D maybe TRBD2 (6 bases). V was shortened by 0 bases and J by 4 bases, with 8 bases between the two germline ends. The length of the CDR3 is 14 residues. From germline, CDR1 is SGHRS and CDR2 YFSETQ. The CDR3 region has the DNA TGCGCCAGCAGCTTGGGGGAGGTTTACAATGAGCAGTTCTTC. Translated: CASSLGEVYNEQFF.

The chain combines TRBV6-5 with TRBJ2-7, with D perhaps TRBD1 (6 bases). The length of the CDR3 is 14 residues. The germline CDR1 and CDR2 sequences are MNHEY and SVGAGI. Deletions cut 5 bases from V and 2 bases from J, with 13 bases between. The CDR3 DNA is TGTGCCAGCAGTCCTAGGACAGCCCCCTACGAGCAGTACTTC. Translation: CASSPRTAPYEQYF.